This TCR beta chain is from a study of OX40 agonist ivuxolimab in advanced cancers. This clone was recorded once. Sequencing was performed with immunoSEQ multiplex PCR; in TCRdb, only in-frame clones are kept and a portion is missing. The sample lists tens of thousands of clones, 84% occurring once. Trimming took 6 bases from V and 6 from J, leaving 13 bases between them. The germline CDR1 and CDR2 sequences are KGHSH and LQKENI. CDR3 size: 13 residues. This specimen consisted of CD4+ or CD8+ T cells sorted from blood, obtained in a trial of the OX40 agonist ivuxolimab. V gene TRBV18 combines with J gene TRBJ2-3, with a weak D call TRBD1 (6 bases). This TCR was sampled from an adult with an advanced solid tumor such as melanoma, head and neck, liver or kidney cancer. This chain's CDR3 is CASSPSGGDTQYF. The CDR3 region has the DNA TGTGCCAGCTCTCCGTCTGGGGGCGATACGCAGTATTTT.